The rows below give T cell receptor beta chains drawn from one sample of a study of blood T cell repertoires in COVID-19. Here immunoSEQ multiplex PCR was the method, and the copy in TCRdb shows in-frame clones only, minus some. There are about 360,000 clones in the sample; about four fifths occur only once, and about 1% lies in the top ten. The sample comprised peripheral blood. These TCRs come from a human donor with acute or convalescent COVID-19. The donor label of this sample is uncertain. The CDR3 runs from the conserved cysteine through the conserved F or W. Each record gives: J gene, V gene, CDR3 protein.

>TRBJ1-2|TRBV7-9
CASSFSSGTRNYGYTF
>TRBJ2-3|TRBV19
CASSPPDYKLGVDTQYF
>TRBJ1-1|TRBV18
CASLTDQGNTEAFF
>TRBJ2-7|TRBV7-2
CASSRGLAGGPEGEQYF
>TRBJ1-2|TRBV25-1
CASRESPGGYTF
>TRBJ2-1|TRBV7-9
CASSPGLAASNEQFF
>TRBJ2-1|TRBV5-8
CASSAYPGTGVREQFF
>TRBJ2-7|TRBV5-1
CASSLRRRTSIYEQYF
>TRBJ1-2|TRBV3-1/TRBV3-2
CASSQSRGSYYGYTF
>TRBJ1-1|TRBV18
CASLLDRGRVNTEAFF
>TRBJ2-1|TRBV11-3
CASSLDRALDNEQFF
>TRBJ1-5|TRBV30
CAWSKPPGQPQHF
>TRBJ1-2|TRBV25-1
CASSESEGADGYTF
>TRBJ2-1|TRBV3-1/TRBV3-2
CASSWTSGSVGEQFF
>TRBJ1-2|TRBV11-1
CASSFSGTVGYTF
>TRBJ2-7|TRBV25-1
CARLGGPGQGTYEQYF
>TRBJ1-5|TRBV20-1
CSASLQAQPQHF
>TRBJ1-1|TRBV3-1/TRBV3-2
CASGADGRNTEAFF
>TRBJ2-1|TRBV2
CASIGRGPSYNEQFF
>TRBJ1-4|TRBV14
CASSPKHLGTAKNEKLFF
>TRBJ1-4|TRBV15
CATSRTTGSGEKLFF
>TRBJ1-6|TRBV6-2/TRBV6-3
CASSSRPSSYNSPLHF
>TRBJ2-2|TRBV15
CATSRARGGSGTGELFF
>TRBJ2-2|TRBV7-6
CASSQGPGELFF
>TRBJ1-3|TRBV2
CASSVVGGGNTIYF
>TRBJ1-4|TRBV6-5
CASRGATRDEKLFF
>TRBJ1-1|TRBV30
CAWNGFSEAFF
>TRBJ2-1|TRBV14
CASSQDFNRVNEQFF
>TRBJ1-2|TRBV10-3
CAIRGTGGSYTF
>TRBJ1-2|TRBV19
CASSQPGGANYGYTF
>TRBJ1-1|TRBV5-6
CASSLTMNTEAFF
>TRBJ1-1|TRBV5-4
CASNHGTGLTEAFF
>TRBJ1-2|TRBV3-1/TRBV3-2
CASSLTENYGYTF
>TRBJ2-5|TRBV5-6
CASSYRTSGVQGYQETQYF
>TRBJ1-2|TRBV6-5
CASSSDRGARHYGYTF
>TRBJ1-1|TRBV15
CATSRGGTGGVLTEAFF
>TRBJ1-5|TRBV7-9
CASSLRPQHF
>TRBJ1-1|TRBV30
CAWSGQGLTEAFF
>TRBJ2-7|TRBV21-1
CASSVTGFSYEQYF
>TRBJ2-1|TRBV21-1
CASSATSRRAYNEQFF
>TRBJ1-1|TRBV5-4
CASSFLEPQNTEAFF
>TRBJ1-1|TRBV6-5
CASSYTTGLNTEAFF
>TRBJ1-1|TRBV5-1
CASSFEGYTEAFF
>TRBJ1-1|TRBV5-1
CASSLTAMNTEAFF
>TRBJ2-5|TRBV18
CASSPLGFTGGRGEETQYF